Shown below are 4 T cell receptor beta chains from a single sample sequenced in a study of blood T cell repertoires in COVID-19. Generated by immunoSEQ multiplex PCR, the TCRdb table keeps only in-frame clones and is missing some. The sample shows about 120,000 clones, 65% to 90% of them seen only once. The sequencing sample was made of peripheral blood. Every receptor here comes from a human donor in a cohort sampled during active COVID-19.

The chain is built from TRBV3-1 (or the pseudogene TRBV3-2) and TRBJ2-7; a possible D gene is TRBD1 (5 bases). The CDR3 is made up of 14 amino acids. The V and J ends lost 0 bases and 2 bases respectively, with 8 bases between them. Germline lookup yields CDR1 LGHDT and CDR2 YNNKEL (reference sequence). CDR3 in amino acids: CASSQDPTAYEQYF. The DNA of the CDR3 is TGTGCCAGCAGCCAAGATCCGACAGCCTACGAGCAGTACTTC.

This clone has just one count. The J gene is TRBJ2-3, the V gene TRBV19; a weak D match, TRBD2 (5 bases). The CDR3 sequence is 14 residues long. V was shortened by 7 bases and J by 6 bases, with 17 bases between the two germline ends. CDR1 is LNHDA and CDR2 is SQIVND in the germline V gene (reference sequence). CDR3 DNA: TGTGCCAGTAACACCGGACTTCCCCCCGATACGCAGTATTTT. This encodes CASNTGLPPDTQYF.

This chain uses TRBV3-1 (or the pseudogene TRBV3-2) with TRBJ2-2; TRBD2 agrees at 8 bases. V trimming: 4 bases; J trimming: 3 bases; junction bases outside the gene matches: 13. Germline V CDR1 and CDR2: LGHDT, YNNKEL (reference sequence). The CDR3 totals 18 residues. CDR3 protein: CASSPGAGGPRYTGELFF. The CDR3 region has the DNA TGTGCCAGCAGCCCTGGGGCGGGGGGTCCCCGGTACACCGGGGAGCTGTTTTTT.

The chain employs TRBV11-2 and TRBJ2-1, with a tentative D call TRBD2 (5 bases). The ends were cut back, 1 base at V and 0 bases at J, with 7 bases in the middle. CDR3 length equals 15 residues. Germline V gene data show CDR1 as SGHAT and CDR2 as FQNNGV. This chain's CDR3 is CASSLVDSSYNEQFF. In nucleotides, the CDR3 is TGTGCCAGCAGCTTAGTGGACTCCTCCTACAATGAGCAGTTCTTC.